The present entry profiles one T cell receptor beta chain with its context. This clone came up a few times. Its antigen is unknown. The record has no base qualities; no much larger clone is one base away. Participants in the prospective study were aged roughly 18 to 100 years, lived in some 24 United States geographic areas, and enrolled through a virtual design. In the prospective study, participants were assigned to cohorts based on the clinical history participants reported in a screening survey and a study questionnaire. Each participant in the prospective study had whole blood, serum and a nasopharyngeal or oropharyngeal swab collected by mobile phlebotomists. Prospective study participants could optionally give additional blood draws and questionnaires over an approximately two-month period. Blood samples from the prospective study were shipped frozen or at room temperature prior to DNA extraction.

The sample belongs to a study of blood T cell repertoires in COVID-19 (dated by TCRdb to 2020 to 2021). Regarding the study in general: For ImmuneRACE Cohort 3, a participant was defined as recovered based on two consecutive negative NP/OP PCR tests, clearance by a healthcare professional, or resolution of symptoms. A de-identified subject ID, COVID-19 status, age in years and sex were almost always included in the sample metadata. The samples were drawn from two sources: the first 160 participants of the ongoing ImmuneRACE study, and 1,000 to 1,500 subjects contributed by 6 global collaborators. The material from the prospective study consisted of cDNA or gDNA derived from T cells, B-cell-depleted T cells, or PBMCs. Samples from collaborators originated in the United States, Italy and Spain and spanned both the acute and convalescent phases of COVID-19. The repertoires were released in a freely available public database meant as a resource for research on the immune response to SARS-CoV-2. Deeply sampled blood TCRbeta repertoires from subjects exposed to, actively infected with, or recovered from COVID-19 were included in the dataset. Where available, HLA class I and class II types were taken from metadata supplied by the sample provider and were not determined by assay-based typing.

Results the study describes overall, beyond this receptor: The amount of clinical and demographic metadata varied by source and participant and was provided uncurated.

The germline V gene provides CDR1 MGHRA and CDR2 YSYEKL. From its cysteine to its phenylalanine, the CDR3 spans 14 amino acids. Of the read, only the CDR3 DNA is kept; its 42 bases are in frame from base 1. Between the V and J ends, shortened by 0 bases and 6 bases respectively, the junction contains 11 bases. TCRbeta CDR3 regions were amplified from genomic DNA using the immunoSEQ Assay, a bias-controlled multiplex PCR. In the original analysis: The number of nucleated cells in each sample was estimated by amplification of reference gene primers within the assay. Sequence reads were collapsed and filtered to measure the absolute abundance of every unique TCRbeta CDR3 rearrangement. For each sample, productive Simpson clonality was calculated by taking the square root of Simpson's diversity index across productive rearrangements. TCRdb retrieved this table from immuneACCESS and kept in-frame rearrangements only. Not all clones are present; in checked studies, unresolved V genes account for under half, and no reason is known for the remainder. V and J calls and clone size are given by that table; D and trimming were obtained from the DNA. This sample gives hundreds of thousands of clones in total; less than 90% of them show up just once. The top ten clones comprise 3% to 3.5% of the sample.

The sequence links TRBV4-1 to TRBJ1-1, with TRBD1 tentatively as D gene (5 bases match). Sample: PBMCs or T cells enriched from blood (not recorded which). This TCR derives from a woman aged 45-59 years in a cohort exposed to, infected with or recovered from COVID-19 (not recorded which). CDR3 protein: CASSQDSQGPEAFF. The DNA is as follows: TGCGCCAGCAGCCAAGATTCCCAGGGTCCTGAAGCTTTCTTT.